This entry concerns a single TCR beta chain. The data belong to a study of control samples from healthy donors and cancer patients. V lost 0 bases, J lost 4 bases, and 12 bases lay in between. This CDR3 contains 15 residues. The germline CDR1 and CDR2 sequences are GTSNPN and SVGIG (reference sequence). Sequenced by immunoSEQ multiplex PCR; TCRdb stores in-frame clones only, minus some. The sample lists 130,000 to 150,000 clones; 80% to 95% were seen once. The sequenced material came from blood. V is TRBV30 and J is TRBJ2-2, with D tentatively TRBD1 or TRBD2 (6 bases each). The clonotype originates from a man aged 25-40 years in good health. As DNA, the CDR3 is TGTGCCTGGAGTGTGGGGGGCGCGGTCACCGGGGAGCTGTTTTTT. It yields the protein CAWSVGGAVTGELFF.